This is a list of T cell receptor beta chains from one sample in a study of blood T cell repertoires in COVID-19. Profiling relied on immunoSEQ multiplex PCR, and the TCRdb table lists in-frame clones only, not all of them. The sample carries over 400,000 clones, roughly nine tenths recorded once. Sequenced input: peripheral blood. The receptors originated from a woman aged 45-65 years with COVID-19, enrolled during active disease. Both conserved end residues are part of each CDR3. A D gene is named only where the DNA matches it firmly. Clone size is stated in some rows and not others, as once, few, many or a class when expanded.

TRBD1	TRBJ2-1	NA	TRBV29-1	CSVATGTGGKEQFF	TGCAGCGTAGCAACCGGGACAGGGGGAAAGGAGCAGTTCTTC
NA	TRBJ1-5	few	TRBV5-6	CASSLAGGGNQPQHF	TGTGCCAGCAGCCTGGCGGGGGGCGGGAATCAGCCCCAGCATTTT
NA	TRBJ2-1	NA	TRBV7-8	CASSPGRGGSYNEQFF	TGTGCCAGCAGCCCGGGGAGGGGGGGCTCCTACAATGAGCAGTTCTTC
NA	TRBJ1-5	NA	TRBV19	CASSTVDRSQPQHF	TGTGCCAGTAGTACGGTCGACAGGAGTCAGCCCCAGCATTTT
TRBD1	TRBJ1-2	NA	TRBV24-1	CATSNRDRGGYTF	TGTGCCACCAGTAACCGGGACAGGGGTGGCTACACCTTC
NA	TRBJ1-1	NA	TRBV6-5	CASRTVAGTEAFF	TGTGCCAGCAGGACAGTCGCGGGGACTGAAGCTTTCTTT
TRBD2	TRBJ2-3	NA	TRBV6-1	CASSDGGGRASIDTQYF	TGTGCCAGCAGTGACGGGGGGGGCAGGGCGAGTATAGATACGCAGTATTTT
NA	TRBJ1-5	once	TRBV20-1	CSASEGGAAQHF	TGCAGTGCTAGTGAGGGGGGAGCGGCCCAGCATTTT
TRBD1	TRBJ1-1	NA	TRBV5-1	CASSSQSTDRPDTEAFF	TGCGCCAGCAGCTCACAGTCCACGGACAGGCCCGACACTGAAGCTTTCTTT
TRBD1	TRBJ1-5	few	TRBV7-2	CASSLVVGRGANQPQHF	TGTGCCAGCAGCTTAGTTGTGGGCAGGGGGGCGAATCAGCCCCAGCATTTT
NA	TRBJ2-3	NA	TRBV6-1	CASSGRGRGGTDTQYF	TGTGCCAGCAGTGGCCGGGGCAGGGGTGGTACAGATACGCAGTATTTT